Listed below are T cell receptor beta chains from one sample, sequenced in a study of T-cell memory formation after mild COVID-19. Via MiXCR, TCRdb re-called the 5' RACE reads, giving one row per CDR3 protein. Among roughly 130,000 distinct CDR3 sequences listed, about a sixth were seen once. Source material: PBMCs or a T cell subset sorted from them (not recorded which). Receptor source: a man between 18 and 35 years old who had mild COVID-19 (a few samples of this study predate the infection). Cell type and time point are not known. Each CDR3 is given with its conserved first and last residue. Fields, in order: CDR3 DNA, CDR3 protein, J gene, V gene, D gene, clone size. The D gene is left open where the match is weak. Size tells how often a clone was seen (once, few, many) or the class of an expanded clone, and some rows leave it out.

TGCAGTGCTAGAGACCAGCCCCGGGGTCCCGGGGAGCTGTTTTTT | CSARDQPRGPGELFF | TRBJ2-2 | TRBV20-1 | . | .
TGTGCCAGCAGCTCAGATTTCGGGACGGTCGGTAATTCACCCCTCCACTTT | CASSSDFGTVGNSPLHF | TRBJ1-6 | TRBV6-1 | . | few
TGCGCCAGCAGCGAGACGACAGGACTCTACGAGCAGTACTTC | CASSETTGLYEQYF | TRBJ2-7 | TRBV5-1 | . | few
TGTGCCAGCAGCCAAGCTAACTATGGCTACACCTTC | CASSQANYGYTF | TRBJ1-2 | TRBV5-6 | . | many
TGCAGTGCTAGGACAGGGGGGCACACCGGGGAGCTGTTTTTT | CSARTGGHTGELFF | TRBJ2-2 | TRBV20-1 | TRBD1 | .
TGTGCCAGCGGCACCCTACTCACGCGGGGGTACAATGAGCAGTTCTTC | CASGTLLTRGYNEQFF | TRBJ2-1 | TRBV11-2 | TRBD2 | once
TGTGCCAGCAGTCAAACCCAGGGCCAGATTGGCGAGCAGTACTTC | CASSQTQGQIGEQYF | TRBJ2-7 | TRBV11-2 | . | .
TGCGCCAGCAGCCAAGATGCCATGGGGGGCGAAGAGACCCAGTACTTC | CASSQDAMGGEETQYF | TRBJ2-5 | TRBV4-3 | . | .
TGTGCCAGCAGTTATGGACGGCTCAATCAGCCCCAGCATTTT | CASSYGRLNQPQHF | TRBJ1-5 | TRBV6-5 | . | .
TGTGCCAGCAGCTTACTCCGGGAGCTGTTTTTT | CASSLLRELFF | TRBJ2-2 | TRBV7-8 | . | few
TGTGCCAGCACATGGGGGACCCAGTACTTC | CASTWGTQYF | TRBJ2-5 | TRBV7-2 | . | few
TGCAGCGTTGGTAAACTAGCCGATGACTTATACTCCTACGAGCAGTACTTC | CSVGKLADDLYSYEQYF | TRBJ2-7 | TRBV29-1 | . | few
TGTGCCAGCAGATCCGGGACAGGGGACTATGAGCAGTTCTTC | CASRSGTGDYEQFF | TRBJ2-1 | TRBV12-3/TRBV12-4 | TRBD1 | .
TGCAGCGTTGGACAGGACCAAGCCAACTATGGCTACACCTTC | CSVGQDQANYGYTF | TRBJ1-2 | TRBV29-1 | . | .
TGTGCCAGCAACCGGTCAGGGACCCAGTACTTC | CASNRSGTQYF | TRBJ2-5 | TRBV21-1 | . | many
TGCAGTGCAAGTAGCGGGGGGCCGAACACCGGGGAGCTGTTTTTT | CSASSGGPNTGELFF | TRBJ2-2 | TRBV20-1 | TRBD2 | many
TGTGCCAGCAGTCAAAAAGGACAGGGGTACAATCAGCCCCAGCATTTT | CASSQKGQGYNQPQHF | TRBJ1-5 | TRBV27 | TRBD1 | .
TGCGCCAGCGGACAGGGGGCGACGAGTGAGCAGTTCTTC | CASGQGATSEQFF | TRBJ2-1 | TRBV5-1 | TRBD1 | .
TGTGCCAGCTCCCCTTTTGTAATAGCGGGCACAGATACGCAGTATTTT | CASSPFVIAGTDTQYF | TRBJ2-3 | TRBV18 | . | few
TGTGCCAGCAGTTGGACAGCGATAGCCAAAAACATTCAGTACTTC | CASSWTAIAKNIQYF | TRBJ2-4 | TRBV6-5 | . | few
TGCGCCAGCAGCTTGGACTACGGGGTCGTAAATTCACCCCTCCACTTT | CASSLDYGVVNSPLHF | TRBJ1-6 | TRBV5-1 | . | .
TGCGCCAGCAGCGGGGGGCTGAGCTCCTACAATGAGCAGTTCTTC | CASSGGLSSYNEQFF | TRBJ2-1 | TRBV5-1 | . | .
TGCGCCAGCAGCTTGAACGGTTACGATCAGCCCCAGCATTTT | CASSLNGYDQPQHF | TRBJ1-5 | TRBV5-1 | . | few
TGTGCCAGCAAAAGGACGACGAACACCGGGGAGCTGTTTTTT | CASKRTTNTGELFF | TRBJ2-2 | TRBV28 | . | few
TGTGCCGCGCGAGAGCAGGGGGAAGATACGCAGTATTTT | CAAREQGEDTQYF | TRBJ2-3 | TRBV6-6 | TRBD1 | few
TGTGCCAGCCGCCCCGGACACTATAATTCACCCCTCCACTTT | CASRPGHYNSPLHF | TRBJ1-6 | TRBV27 | . | .
TGTGCCAGCCGGGGGACAGGGAAGACTGAAGCTTTCTTT | CASRGTGKTEAFF | TRBJ1-1 | TRBV27 | TRBD1 | few
TGTGCCACCGGGACAGAGCATAGCACAGATACGCAGTATTTT | CATGTEHSTDTQYF | TRBJ2-3 | TRBV24-1 | TRBD1 | many
TGTGCCAGCAGCTTAAGTTCCGGCGGGGGGTTGAGCACAGATACGCAGTATTTT | CASSLSSGGGLSTDTQYF | TRBJ2-3 | TRBV7-3 | TRBD2 | few
TGTGCCAGCAGTTCGGGACAGGGGAACACCTTC | CASSSGQGNTF | TRBJ1-2 | TRBV3-1 | TRBD1 | .
TGTGCCTGGAGTGTGTTGGACAGGGACGGGGAGCTGTTTTTT | CAWSVLDRDGELFF | TRBJ2-2 | TRBV30 | TRBD1 | few
TGTGCCAGTAGTATCGACCGGGTCGGCTCACCCCTCCACTTT | CASSIDRVGSPLHF | TRBJ1-6 | TRBV19 | . | .
TGTGCCAGCACCCAGCAACCTAGCGCGGCAGATACGCAGTATTTT | CASTQQPSAADTQYF | TRBJ2-3 | TRBV4-2 | . | many
TGTGCCAGCAGCCACAGGGGTGCCTATGATGGCTACACCTTC | CASSHRGAYDGYTF | TRBJ1-2 | TRBV7-9 | TRBD1 | .
TGTGCCAGCAGTAGGGACAGCTCCTATAATTCACCCCTCCACTTT | CASSRDSSYNSPLHF | TRBJ1-6 | TRBV7-2 | TRBD1 | .